This T cell receptor (beta chain) comes out of a study of beta chain features in type 1 diabetes. A single heparinised blood sample, averaging about 100 mL, was obtained per donor. CD4+ cells of the naive, central memory, regulatory and stem cell-like memory types were sorted via CD45RO/CCR7/CD25/CD127/CD95/CD27. Every isolated RNA sample was fully reverse transcribed, so sequencing captured expressed TCRB transcripts. The repertoire was sequenced with immunoSEQ multiplex PCR; TCRdb's copy has only in-frame clones and lacks some. This sample has a few hundred thousand clones; around 16% occur once, and the top ten carry 0.019%. This clone was recorded only once. V gave up 4 bases and J gave up 4 bases; unmatched junction bases: 8. The germline V gene encodes CDR1 SGHNT and CDR2 YYREEE (reference sequence). The CDR3 extends over 16 amino acids.

The TCR originated in a woman in her late teens or twenties in good health. The chain carries TRBV5-4 and TRBJ2-3, with 11 bases aligning to TRBD1. What was sequenced was naive CD4+ T cells from blood. CDR3 in amino acids: CASSKMGQGGPDTQYF. The CDR3 DNA sequence: TGTGCCAGCAGCAAAATGGGACAGGGGGGCCCAGATACGCAGTATTTT.